What follows are 31 T cell receptor beta chains derived from one specimen sequenced in a study of blood T cell repertoires in COVID-19. The method was immunoSEQ multiplex PCR; TCRdb's version includes in-frame clones alone and lacks a portion of them. The sample records 97,000 or so clones, about 80% being singletons. The material sequenced was peripheral blood. The source of these receptors is a man in his 70s with acute or convalescent COVID-19.

V and J are TRBV18 and TRBJ1-3; the D gene is possibly TRBD1 (5 bases). Germline CDR1 reads KGHSH; CDR2 reads LQKENI. The CDR3 is 15 residues long. The germline V and J ends were trimmed by 5 bases and 0 bases, with 11 bases remaining between them. Here the CDR3 reads CASSAGRSSGNTIYF. In DNA form, the CDR3 reads TGTGCCAGCTCAGCGGGACGGAGCTCTGGAAACACCATATATTTT.

This sequence joins TRBV19 and TRBJ1-2; no definite D call. This CDR3 is built from 13 residues. Per germline, CDR1 LNHDA and CDR2 SQIVND (reference sequence). Deletions cut 5 bases from V and 0 bases from J, with 7 bases between. Here the CDR3 reads CASSFGPNYGYTF. The CDR3 DNA sequence: TGTGCCAGTAGTTTTGGGCCTAACTATGGCTACACCTTC.

The chain recombines TRBV12-3 or TRBV12-4 with TRBJ1-3, with a tentative D call TRBD1 (5 bases). CDR3 length: 13 residues. Trimming took 4 bases from V and 7 from J, leaving 11 bases between them. CDR3 sequence: CASSSDRGNTIYF. The CDR3 DNA reads as TGTGCCAGCAGTTCGGACCGGGGGAACACCATATATTTT.

The chain links TRBV27 to TRBJ2-1, with TRBD2 matching over 7 bases. Looked up from germline, CDR1 is MNHEY and CDR2 is SMNVEV (reference sequence). With V trimmed by 7 bases and J by 0 bases, 12 bases remained unmatched. CDR3 length equals 17 residues. The CDR3 loop reads CASMGLAVRSSYNEQFF. CDR3 DNA sequence: TGTGCCAGCATGGGGCTAGCGGTAAGGAGCTCCTACAATGAGCAGTTCTTC.

This sequence joins TRBV4-3 and TRBJ2-1; a weak D match, TRBD1 (6 bases). V lost 3 bases and J 4 bases, leaving 19 bases between the germline ends. The CDR3 has 17 amino acids. Germline V gene lookup returns CDR1 LGHNA and CDR2 YSLEER. The CDR3 sequence: CASSHLWETGPYNEQFF. The DNA of the CDR3 is TGCGCCAGCAGCCACTTATGGGAGACAGGTCCGTACAATGAGCAGTTCTTC.

The chain combines TRBV11-2 with TRBJ1-6; possible D gene TRBD1, 6 bases. The CDR3 has 15 amino acids. The V end was cut by 3 bases, the J end by 7 bases, with 13 bases between. CDR1 and CDR2 from the germline V gene are SGHAT and FQNNGV. CDR3 DNA: TGTGCCAGCAGCTTTAGGGGGGGAGCGAATTCACCCCTCCACTTT. Amino acids: CASSFRGGANSPLHF.

A single count supports this clone. The chain couples TRBV7-3 to TRBJ2-1; 10 bases agree with TRBD1. Germline V gene data show CDR1 as SGHTA and CDR2 as FQGTGA. V lost 5 bases to trimming and J lost 8 bases; unmatched junction nucleotides: 6. The CDR3 is 14 residues long. The CDR3 here is CASSAGQGGHEQFF. The CDR3 DNA reads TGTGCCAGCAGCGCAGGACAGGGGGGACATGAGCAGTTCTTC. The variable domain in full, completed from reference TRBV7-3 and TRBJ2-1, reads GAGVSQTPSNKVTEKGKYVELRCDPISGHTALYWYRQSLGQGPEFLIYFQGTGAADDSGLPNDRFFAVRPEGSVSTLKIQRTERGDSAVYLCASSAGQGGHEQFFGPGTRLTVL.

The chain combines TRBV5-1 with TRBJ1-3, with a tentative D call TRBD1 (6 bases). Germline V gene sequence: CDR1 SGHRS, CDR2 YFSETQ. With 3 bases removed from V and 3 bases from J, the gap between germline ends came to 16 bases. CDR3 length: 16 residues. CDR3 protein: CASSYTGPVGGNTIYF. The DNA for the CDR3 is TGCGCCAGCAGCTACACAGGGCCCGTGGGTGGAAACACCATATATTTT.

This clone turned up a few times. This chain connects TRBV6-5 to TRBJ2-7; 9 bases align to TRBD1. Germline CDR1 reads MNHEY; CDR2 reads SVGAGI. The trim removed 2 bases at V and 5 bases at J, leaving 7 bases unmatched. The CDR3 spans 15 residues. The CDR3 loop is CASSYTSGTGNEQYF. As DNA, the CDR3 is TGTGCCAGCAGTTACACCTCAGGGACAGGGAACGAGCAGTACTTC.

The chain combines TRBV19 with TRBJ2-1; 12 bases are a match to TRBD2. The CDR3 totals 16 residues. The germline gives CDR1 LNHDA, CDR2 SQIVND (reference sequence). J lost 7 bases, V lost 6 bases, and 10 bases had no gene match. The CDR3 DNA sequence: TGTGCCAGTAGCCGCCTGACTAGCGGGAGTGCAAATGAGCAGTTCTTC. It encodes CASSRLTSGSANEQFF.

The chain has TRBV2 and TRBJ1-2; no clear D gene. Trimming pared 1 base from V and 2 bases from J, leaving 8 bases between. The length of the CDR3 is 14 residues. In germline, CDR1 is SNHLY, CDR2 FYNNEI. The CDR3 region has the DNA TGTGCCAGCAGTGAAGTCTGGCAGAACTATGGCTACACCTTC. Encoded protein: CASSEVWQNYGYTF.

The chain joins TRBV28 to TRBJ1-5; 7 bases align to TRBD1. The germline V gene encodes CDR1 MDHEN and CDR2 SYDVKM. The CDR3 extends over 14 amino acids. The ends lost 5 bases at V and 15 bases at J; junction bases unmatched: 16. The CDR3 reads CASSGSLWQGGLHF. CDR3 nucleotide sequence: TGTGCCAGCAGTGGGAGTTTGTGGCAGGGGGGATTGCATTTT.

This clone was seen a few times. The J gene is TRBJ2-2, the V gene TRBV4-3; 10 positions match TRBD2. The CDR3 runs 17 residues. Germline assignment: CDR1 LGHNA and CDR2 YSLEER. With 0 bases clipped from V and 5 bases from J, the junction kept 6 bases outside the gene matches. Written as DNA, the CDR3 is TGCGCCAGCAGCCAAGAGGAGAGCGGGAGGGGGACCGGGGAGCTGTTTTTT. It codes for CASSQEESGRGTGELFF.

This clone was counted a few times. The J gene is TRBJ1-1, the V gene TRBV18; 7 positions agree with TRBD1. This CDR3 is built from 14 residues. The J segment lost 0 bases and the V segment lost 6 bases, leaving 4 bases of the junction unmatched. Germline CDR1 reads KGHSH; CDR2 reads LQKENI. DNA for the CDR3: TGTGCCAGCTCGCCGGACAGGATGAACACTGAAGCTTTCTTT. Translating gives CASSPDRMNTEAFF.

The chain has TRBV5-5 and TRBJ2-2; 8 bases fit TRBD1. The CDR3 contains 15 residues. Germline values: CDR1 SGHKS, CDR2 YYEKEE (reference sequence). V shed 5 bases, J shed 4 bases, and the junction held 7 bases outside the gene matches. The CDR3 region is CASSTTGVGTGELFF. The CDR3 DNA reads TGTGCCAGCAGTACGACAGGGGTAGGCACCGGGGAGCTGTTTTTT.

This chain uses TRBV9 with TRBJ1-2; possibly TRBD1 for D (6 bases). The V gene lost 6 bases and the J gene lost 5 bases, with 14 bases spanning the gap. The germline V gene encodes CDR1 SGDLS and CDR2 YYNGEE. The CDR3 totals 13 residues. CDR3 protein: CASKRGGEYGYTF. In DNA form, the CDR3 reads TGTGCCAGCAAACGGGGGGGCGAGTATGGCTACACCTTC.

V usage is TRBV18 and J usage is TRBJ1-1; weak D call: TRBD1 (6 bases). V shed 0 bases and J shed 5 bases, with 10 bases lying between them. Germline assignment: CDR1 KGHSH and CDR2 LQKENI. This CDR3 region has 14 residues. CDR3 nucleotides: TGTGCCAGCTCACCACCGCCCCAGGGGACTGAAGCTTTCTTT. This encodes CASSPPPQGTEAFF.

V and J are TRBV28 and TRBJ1-1; no clear D gene. Germline-derived CDR1 and CDR2 are MDHEN and SYDVKM. This CDR3 contains 13 residues. V was pared by 6 bases and J by 1 base, with 9 bases between. DNA for the CDR3: TGTGCCAGCAGCCGAGGTCAGAACACTGAAGCTTTCTTT. This encodes CASSRGQNTEAFF. The whole variable domain, filled in from reference TRBV28 and TRBJ1-1, reads DVKVTQSSRYLVKRTGEKVFLECVQDMDHENMFWYRQDPGLGLRLIYFSYDVKMKEKGDIPEGYSVSREKKERFSLILESASTNQTSMYLCASSRGQNTEAFFGQGTRLTVV.

The rearrangement uses TRBV10-3 and TRBJ1-6, with a tentative D call TRBD1 (6 bases). Germline V lookup: CDR1 ENHRY, CDR2 SYGVKD. CDR3 length: 15 residues. Trimming shortened V by 5 bases and J by 5 bases, and 13 bases separated the two germline ends. CDR3 in amino acids: CAISTRDTDNSPLHF. CDR3 DNA sequence: TGTGCCATCAGTACAAGGGACACCGATAATTCACCCCTCCACTTT.

V gene TRBV9 combines with J gene TRBJ2-3; TRBD2 matches at 7 bases. CDR3 size: 15 residues. Per the germline V gene, CDR1 is SGDLS and CDR2 is YYNGEE. The junction had 15 bases not matched to a gene; V was cut back by 10 bases and J by 4 bases. CDR3 region: CAHAGEEGRPDTQYF. CDR3 DNA: TGTGCCCATGCGGGGGAGGAAGGGCGTCCAGATACGCAGTATTTT.

The J gene is TRBJ2-1, the V gene TRBV7-9; TRBD2 might be the D (6 bases). Per germline, CDR1 SEHNR and CDR2 FQNEAQ (reference sequence). This CDR3 has 12 amino acids. V lost 5 bases, J lost 7 bases, and 9 bases lay in between. CDR3 DNA: TGTGCCAGCAGCCGGAGCGGGAATGAGCAGTTCTTC. This sequence encodes CASSRSGNEQFF.

V gene TRBV9 combines with J gene TRBJ2-7; 8 bases are shared with TRBD1. Trimming at V came to 5 bases and at J to 0 bases, leaving 4 bases not matched to a gene. CDR3 length: 14 residues. Germline CDR1 reads SGDLS; CDR2 reads YYNGEE. The CDR3 nucleotides are TGTGCCAGCAGTCCGGGACAGGCCTCCTACGAGCAGTACTTC. It yields the protein CASSPGQASYEQYF. Full variable domain (remainder filled in from reference TRBV9 and TRBJ2-7): DSGVTQTPKHLITATGQRVTLRCSPRSGDLSVYWYQQSLDQGLQFLIQYYNGEERAKGNILERFSAQQFPDLHSELNLSSLELGDSALYFCASSPGQASYEQYFGPGTRLTVT.

V is TRBV7-8 and J is TRBJ2-7, with 8 bases identical to TRBD2. The V gene end was trimmed by 1 base and the J gene end by 4 bases; junction bases not matched to a gene: 9. CDR1 SGHVS and CDR2 FQNEAQ come from the germline V gene. The CDR3 length is 16 residues. DNA of the CDR3: TGTGCCAGCAGCTTAGGGGGACTAGTAACGACTTACGAGCAGTACTTC. It is translated as CASSLGGLVTTYEQYF.

This chain uses TRBV2 with TRBJ1-5; D unresolved. Between the trimmed V and J ends, which lost 7 bases and 3 bases, there was a span of 7 bases. Germline CDR1 is SNHLY and CDR2 is FYNNEI. The CDR3 contains 12 residues. CDR3 nucleotide sequence: TGTGCCAGCAAGGAGTCCAATCAGCCCCAGCATTTT. This encodes CASKESNQPQHF.

This clone was picked up a small number of times. The chain recombines TRBV24-1 with TRBJ2-7; possibly TRBD2 for D (5 bases). CDR1 and CDR2 from the germline V gene are KGHDR and SFDVKD. The V end lost 5 bases, the J end lost 0 bases, and 16 bases lay between the germline ends. The CDR3 totals 16 residues. The chain's CDR3 is CATSGQAPAGSYEQYF. The CDR3 DNA reads TGTGCCACCAGTGGCCAGGCGCCCGCGGGCTCCTACGAGCAGTACTTC.

In this sample, this clone turned up a few times. The CDR3 sequence: CASLRGGSGTEAFF. The CDR3 bases are TGTGCCAGCCTAAGGGGGGGATCGGGGACTGAAGCTTTCTTT. The chain is built from TRBV7-9 and TRBJ1-1; TRBD1 might be the D (6 bases). V lost 8 bases and J 5 bases, leaving 18 bases between the germline ends. CDR1 and CDR2 from the germline V gene are SEHNR and FQNEAQ (reference sequence). The CDR3 runs to 14 residues.

The chain joins TRBV3-1 (or the pseudogene TRBV3-2) to TRBJ1-2; 8 nucleotides match TRBD1. This CDR3 contains 16 residues. Trimming took 0 bases from V and 4 from J; bases not matched to a gene: 7. From germline, CDR1 is LGHDT and CDR2 YNNKEL (reference sequence). CDR3 loop: CASSQEGTGEIYGYTF. The CDR3 DNA is TGTGCCAGCAGCCAAGAGGGGACAGGTGAGATCTATGGCTACACCTTC.

The CDR3 sequence is CASSMLGGQPYGYTF. CDR3 bases: TGTGCCAGTAGTATGTTGGGCGGACAGCCGTATGGCTACACCTTC. This rearrangement joins TRBV19 to TRBJ1-2; the D gene is possibly TRBD1 (6 bases). Germline CDR1 LNHDA, CDR2 SQIVND (reference sequence). This CDR3 spans 15 amino acids. V shed 3 bases and J shed 5 bases, with 16 bases lying between them.

This rearrangement joins TRBV3-1 (or the pseudogene TRBV3-2) to TRBJ1-4; 8 bases map to TRBD1. CDR1 and CDR2 from the germline V gene are LGHDT and YNNKEL (reference sequence). The CDR3 extends over 15 amino acids. The trim removed 3 bases at V and 7 bases at J, leaving 7 bases unmatched. CDR3 nucleotides: TGTGCCAGCAGCCACAATCAGGGGGCGCGTGAAAAACTGTTTTTT. Translating gives CASSHNQGAREKLFF.

This clone was detected once. The chain is built from TRBV3-1 (or the pseudogene TRBV3-2) and TRBJ1-2, with a tentative D call TRBD1 (6 bases). Germline V gene lookup returns CDR1 LGHDT and CDR2 YNNKEL (reference sequence). V was pared by 4 bases and J by 5 bases, with 23 bases between. The CDR3 is 17 residues long. CDR3 protein: CASSPSGTPGAWYGYTF. The DNA for the CDR3 is TGTGCCAGCAGCCCGTCCGGGACACCCGGGGCTTGGTATGGCTACACCTTC.

The chain uses TRBV6-5 and TRBJ1-3, with 10 bases fitting TRBD1. Germline V lookup: CDR1 MNHEY, CDR2 SVGAGI. The V segment lost 8 bases and the J segment 0 bases; nucleotides outside the gene matches: 4. CDR3 size: 15 residues. The CDR3 reads CASWDRGSSGNTIYF. CDR3 sequence (DNA): TGTGCCAGCTGGGACAGGGGCTCCTCTGGAAACACCATATATTTT.